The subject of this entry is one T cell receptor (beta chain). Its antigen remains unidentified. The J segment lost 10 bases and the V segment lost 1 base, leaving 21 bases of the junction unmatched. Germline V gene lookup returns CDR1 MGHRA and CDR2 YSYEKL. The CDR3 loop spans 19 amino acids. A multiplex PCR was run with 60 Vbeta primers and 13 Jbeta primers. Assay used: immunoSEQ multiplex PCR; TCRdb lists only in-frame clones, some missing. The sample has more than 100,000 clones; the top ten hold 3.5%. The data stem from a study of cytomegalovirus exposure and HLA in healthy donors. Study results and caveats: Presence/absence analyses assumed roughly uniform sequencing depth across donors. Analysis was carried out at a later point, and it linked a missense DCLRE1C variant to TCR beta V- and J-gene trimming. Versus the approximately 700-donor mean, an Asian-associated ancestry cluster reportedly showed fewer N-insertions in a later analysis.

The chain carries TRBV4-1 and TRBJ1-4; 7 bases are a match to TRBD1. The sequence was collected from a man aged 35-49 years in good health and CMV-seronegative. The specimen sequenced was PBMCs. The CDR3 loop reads CASSQAETVDRAYSGKLFF. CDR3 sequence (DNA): TGCGCCAGCAGCCAAGCCGAGACGGTCGACAGGGCCTACTCAGGAAAACTGTTTTTT.